This T cell receptor beta chain was profiled in a study of shared clonotypes between healthy human individuals. The run depth of the assay was deep. Libraries were prepared by immunoSEQ multiplex PCR; TCRdb keeps only in-frame clonotypes and omits some of them. Among some 380,000 clones listed, about 97% were seen once. Each donor was a Caucasian adult residing in Nashville, Tennessee. Sequenced input: memory CD8+ T cells sorted from blood. Stated subset: CD45RO+ cells pooled with CCR7-negative TemRA cells. The receptor's source is a man aged 30 to 39 in good health.

CDR3 protein: CASSLGTDLGGNTIYF. CDR3 DNA: TGCGCCAGCAGCTTGGGGACCGACCTGGGGGGAAACACCATATATTTT. The chain is built from TRBV5-1 and TRBJ1-3; D is unresolved. This CDR3 spans 16 amino acids. Trimming shortened V by 0 bases and J by 4 bases, and 14 bases separated the two germline ends. Per the germline V gene, CDR1 is SGHRS and CDR2 is YFSETQ.